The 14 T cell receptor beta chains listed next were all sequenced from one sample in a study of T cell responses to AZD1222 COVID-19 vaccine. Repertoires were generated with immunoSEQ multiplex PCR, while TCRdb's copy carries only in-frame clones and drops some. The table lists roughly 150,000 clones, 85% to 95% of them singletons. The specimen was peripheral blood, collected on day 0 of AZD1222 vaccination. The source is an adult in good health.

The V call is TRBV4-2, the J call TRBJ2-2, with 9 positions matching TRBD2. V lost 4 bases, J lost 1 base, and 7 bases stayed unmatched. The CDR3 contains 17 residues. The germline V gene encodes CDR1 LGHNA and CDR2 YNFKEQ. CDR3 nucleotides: TGTGCCAGCAGCCTCTCATATAGCGGGGGGAACACCGGGGAGCTGTTTTTT. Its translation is CASSLSYSGGNTGELFF.

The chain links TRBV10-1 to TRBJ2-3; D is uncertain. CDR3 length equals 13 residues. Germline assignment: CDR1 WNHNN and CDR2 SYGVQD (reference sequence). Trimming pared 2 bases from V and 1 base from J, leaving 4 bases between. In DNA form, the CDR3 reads TGCGCCAGCAGTGAGAGGGGCACAGATACGCAGTATTTT. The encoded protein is CASSERGTDTQYF.

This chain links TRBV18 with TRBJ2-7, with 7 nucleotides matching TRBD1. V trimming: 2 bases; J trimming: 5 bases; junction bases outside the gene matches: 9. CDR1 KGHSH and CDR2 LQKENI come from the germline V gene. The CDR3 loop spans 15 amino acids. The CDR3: CASSPSRGPNNEQYF. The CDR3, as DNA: TGTGCCAGCTCACCAAGTAGGGGGCCTAACAACGAGCAGTACTTC.

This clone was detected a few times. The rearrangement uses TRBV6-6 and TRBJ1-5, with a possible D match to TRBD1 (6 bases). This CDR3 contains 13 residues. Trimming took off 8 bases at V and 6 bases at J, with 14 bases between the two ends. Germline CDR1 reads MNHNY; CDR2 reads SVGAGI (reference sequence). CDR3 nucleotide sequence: TGTGCCAGCGGGGGGGGCGCGGGTCAGCCCCAGCATTTT. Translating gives CASGGGAGQPQHF.

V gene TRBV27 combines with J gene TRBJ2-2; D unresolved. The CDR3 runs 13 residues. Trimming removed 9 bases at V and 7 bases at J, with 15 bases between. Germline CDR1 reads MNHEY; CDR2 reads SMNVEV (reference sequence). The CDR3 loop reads CASTGGVVGELFF. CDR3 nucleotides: TGTGCCAGTACCGGTGGGGTGGTCGGGGAGCTGTTTTTT.

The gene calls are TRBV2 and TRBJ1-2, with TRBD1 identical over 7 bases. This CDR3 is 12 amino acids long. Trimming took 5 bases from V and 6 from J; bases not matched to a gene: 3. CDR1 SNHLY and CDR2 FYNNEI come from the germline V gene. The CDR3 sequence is CASSFTGDGYTF. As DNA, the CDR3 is TGTGCCAGCAGTTTCACAGGGGATGGCTACACCTTC.

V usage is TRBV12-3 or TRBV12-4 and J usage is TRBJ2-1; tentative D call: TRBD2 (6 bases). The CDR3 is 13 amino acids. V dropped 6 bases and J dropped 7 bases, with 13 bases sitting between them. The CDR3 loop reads CASRNWGGNEQFF. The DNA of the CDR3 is TGTGCCAGCAGAAATTGGGGAGGTAATGAGCAGTTCTTC.

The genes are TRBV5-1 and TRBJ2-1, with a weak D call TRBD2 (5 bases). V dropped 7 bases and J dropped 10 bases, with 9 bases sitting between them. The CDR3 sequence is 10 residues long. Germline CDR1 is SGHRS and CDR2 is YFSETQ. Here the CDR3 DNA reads TGCGCCAGCGGGGAGATGGAGCAGTTCTTC. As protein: CASGEMEQFF.

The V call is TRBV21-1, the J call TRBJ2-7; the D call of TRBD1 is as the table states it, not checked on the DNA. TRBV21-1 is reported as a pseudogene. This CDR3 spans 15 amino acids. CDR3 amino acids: CASSKAGRSSYEQYF. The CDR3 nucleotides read TGTGCCAGCAGCAAAGCGGGCAGAAGCTCCTACGAGCAGTACTTC.

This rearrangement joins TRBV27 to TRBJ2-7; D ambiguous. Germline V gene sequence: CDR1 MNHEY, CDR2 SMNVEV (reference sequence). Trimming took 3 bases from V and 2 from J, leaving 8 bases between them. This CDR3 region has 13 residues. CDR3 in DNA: TGTGCCAGCAGTTTGGGAAGGCCCTACGAGCAGTACTTC. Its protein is CASSLGRPYEQYF.

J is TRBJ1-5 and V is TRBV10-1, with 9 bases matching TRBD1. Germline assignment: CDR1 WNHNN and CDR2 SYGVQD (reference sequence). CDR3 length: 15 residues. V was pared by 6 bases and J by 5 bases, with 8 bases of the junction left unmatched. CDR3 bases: TGCGCCAGCAGCGCAGGGACAGGGCTTGATCAGCCCCAGCATTTT. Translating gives CASSAGTGLDQPQHF.

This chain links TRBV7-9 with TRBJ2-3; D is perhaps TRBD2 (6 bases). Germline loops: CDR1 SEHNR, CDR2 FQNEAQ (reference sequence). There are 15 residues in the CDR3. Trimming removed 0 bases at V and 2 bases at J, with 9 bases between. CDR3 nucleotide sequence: TGTGCCAGCAGCTTAGCGTCGGGGGACACAGATACGCAGTATTTT. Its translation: CASSLASGDTDTQYF. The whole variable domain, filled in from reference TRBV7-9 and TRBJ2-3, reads DTGVSQNPRHKITKRGQNVTFRCDPISEHNRLYWYRQTLGQGPEFLTYFQNEAQLEKSRLLSDRFSAERPKGSFSTLEIQRTEQGDSAMYLCASSLASGDTDTQYFGPGTRLTVL.

This CDR3 is CASSPKAGSVGNQPQHF. Here the CDR3 DNA reads TGTGCCAGCTCACCAAAGGCAGGGAGCGTAGGCAATCAGCCCCAGCATTTT. V and J are TRBV18 and TRBJ1-5; tentatively, D is TRBD1 (5 bases). Germline values: CDR1 KGHSH, CDR2 LQKENI. Between the trimmed V and J ends, which lost 2 bases and 2 bases, there was a span of 16 bases. CDR3 size: 17 residues.

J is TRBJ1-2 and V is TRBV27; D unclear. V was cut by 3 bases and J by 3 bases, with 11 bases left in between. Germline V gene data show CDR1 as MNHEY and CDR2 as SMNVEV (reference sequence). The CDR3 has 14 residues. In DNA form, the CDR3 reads TGTGCCAGCAGTTTCCGTCGGAACGACTATGGCTACACCTTC. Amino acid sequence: CASSFRRNDYGYTF.